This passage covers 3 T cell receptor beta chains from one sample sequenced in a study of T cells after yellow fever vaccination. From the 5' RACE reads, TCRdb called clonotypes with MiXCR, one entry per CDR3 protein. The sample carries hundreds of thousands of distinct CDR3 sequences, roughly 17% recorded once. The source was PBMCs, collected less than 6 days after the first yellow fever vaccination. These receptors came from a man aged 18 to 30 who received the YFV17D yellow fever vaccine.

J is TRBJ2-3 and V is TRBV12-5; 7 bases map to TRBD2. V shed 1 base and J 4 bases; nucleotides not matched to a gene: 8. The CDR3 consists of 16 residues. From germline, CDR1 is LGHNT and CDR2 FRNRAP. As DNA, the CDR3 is TGTGCTAGTGGTTTGGGCCTGACTAGCATGGCAGATACGCAGTATTTT. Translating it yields CASGLGLTSMADTQYF.

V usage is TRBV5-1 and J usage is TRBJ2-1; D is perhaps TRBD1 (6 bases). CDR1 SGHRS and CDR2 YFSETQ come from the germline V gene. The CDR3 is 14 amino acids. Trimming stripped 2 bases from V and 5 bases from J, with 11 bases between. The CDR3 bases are TGCGCCAGCAGCTTTACAGGGAAAAACAATGAGCAGTTCTTC. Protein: CASSFTGKNNEQFF.

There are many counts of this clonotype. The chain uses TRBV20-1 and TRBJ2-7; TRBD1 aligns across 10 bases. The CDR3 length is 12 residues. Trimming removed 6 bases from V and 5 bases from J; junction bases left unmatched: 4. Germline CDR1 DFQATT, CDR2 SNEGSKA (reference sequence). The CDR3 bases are TGCAGTGCCCCGGGACAGGGGAACGAGCAGTACTTC. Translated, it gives CSAPGQGNEQYF.